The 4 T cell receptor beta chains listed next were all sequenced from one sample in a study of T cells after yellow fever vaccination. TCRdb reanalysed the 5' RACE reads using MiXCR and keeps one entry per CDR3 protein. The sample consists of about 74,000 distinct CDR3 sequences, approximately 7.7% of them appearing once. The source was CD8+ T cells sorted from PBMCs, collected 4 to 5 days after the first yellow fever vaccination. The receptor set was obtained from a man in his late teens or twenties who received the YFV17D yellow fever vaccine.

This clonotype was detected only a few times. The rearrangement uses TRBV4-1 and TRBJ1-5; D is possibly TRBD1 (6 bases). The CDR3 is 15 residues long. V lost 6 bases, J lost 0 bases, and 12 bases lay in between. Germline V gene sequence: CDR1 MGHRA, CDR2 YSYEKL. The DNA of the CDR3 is TGCGCCAGCAGGAGTACCAGGGGTAGCAATCAGCCCCAGCATTTT. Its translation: CASRSTRGSNQPQHF.

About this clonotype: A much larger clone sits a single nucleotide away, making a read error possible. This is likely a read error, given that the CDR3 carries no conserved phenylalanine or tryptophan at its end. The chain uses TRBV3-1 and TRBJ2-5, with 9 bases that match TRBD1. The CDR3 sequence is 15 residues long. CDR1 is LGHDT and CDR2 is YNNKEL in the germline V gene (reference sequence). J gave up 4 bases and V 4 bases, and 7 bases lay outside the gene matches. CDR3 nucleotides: TGTGCCAGCAGCCGGGACAGGGAAATACGAGAGACCCAGTACTCC. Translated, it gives CASSRDREIRETQYS.

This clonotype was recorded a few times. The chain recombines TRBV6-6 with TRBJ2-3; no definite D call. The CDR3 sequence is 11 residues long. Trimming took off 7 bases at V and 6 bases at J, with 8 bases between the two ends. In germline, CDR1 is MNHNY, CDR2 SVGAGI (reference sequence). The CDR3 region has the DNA TGTGCCAGCACTTTAGATGATACGCAGTATTTT. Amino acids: CASTLDDTQYF.

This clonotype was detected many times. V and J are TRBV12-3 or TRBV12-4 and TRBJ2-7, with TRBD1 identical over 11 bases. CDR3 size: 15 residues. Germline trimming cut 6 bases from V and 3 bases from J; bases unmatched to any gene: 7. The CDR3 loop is CASSQRTGGLYEQYF. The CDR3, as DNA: TGTGCCAGCAGCCAGCGGACAGGGGGCCTCTACGAGCAGTACTTC.